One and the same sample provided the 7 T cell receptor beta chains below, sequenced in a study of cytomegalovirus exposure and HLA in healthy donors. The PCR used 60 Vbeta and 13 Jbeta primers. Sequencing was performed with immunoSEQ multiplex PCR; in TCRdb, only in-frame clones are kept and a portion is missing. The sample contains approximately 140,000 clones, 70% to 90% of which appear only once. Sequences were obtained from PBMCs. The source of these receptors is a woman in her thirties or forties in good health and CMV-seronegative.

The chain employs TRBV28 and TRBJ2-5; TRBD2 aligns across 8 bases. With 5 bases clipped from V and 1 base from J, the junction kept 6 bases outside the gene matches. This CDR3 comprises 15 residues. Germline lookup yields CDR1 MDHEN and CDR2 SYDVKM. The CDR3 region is CASSDSSGSQETQYF. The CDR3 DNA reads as TGTGCCAGCAGTGACTCCAGCGGGAGCCAAGAGACCCAGTACTTC.

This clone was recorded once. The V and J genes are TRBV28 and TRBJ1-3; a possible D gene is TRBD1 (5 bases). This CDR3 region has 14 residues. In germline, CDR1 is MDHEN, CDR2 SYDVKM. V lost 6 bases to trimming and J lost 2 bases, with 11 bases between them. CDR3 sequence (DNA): TGTGCCAGCAGAGGGGCGGAAGCTGGAAACACCATATATTTT. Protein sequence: CASRGAEAGNTIYF.

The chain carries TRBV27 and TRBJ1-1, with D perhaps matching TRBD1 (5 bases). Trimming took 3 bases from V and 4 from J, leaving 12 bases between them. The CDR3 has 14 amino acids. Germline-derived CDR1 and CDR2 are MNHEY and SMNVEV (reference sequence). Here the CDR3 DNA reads TGTGCCAGCAGTTTGATGGGGGGGATCACTGAAGCTTTCTTT. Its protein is CASSLMGGITEAFF.

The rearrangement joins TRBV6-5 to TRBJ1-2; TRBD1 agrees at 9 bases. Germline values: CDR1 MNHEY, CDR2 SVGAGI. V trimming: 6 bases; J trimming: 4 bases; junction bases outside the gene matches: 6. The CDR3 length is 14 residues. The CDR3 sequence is CASRQQGAVYGYTF. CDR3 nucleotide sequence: TGTGCCAGCAGACAACAGGGGGCGGTCTATGGCTACACCTTC.

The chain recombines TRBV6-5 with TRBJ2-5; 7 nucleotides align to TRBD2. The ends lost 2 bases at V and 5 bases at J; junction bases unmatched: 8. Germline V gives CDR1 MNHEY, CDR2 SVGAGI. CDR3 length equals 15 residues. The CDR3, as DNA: TGTGCCAGCAGTTACAGGTGGGAGGGAGGCGAGACCCAGTACTTC. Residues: CASSYRWEGGETQYF.

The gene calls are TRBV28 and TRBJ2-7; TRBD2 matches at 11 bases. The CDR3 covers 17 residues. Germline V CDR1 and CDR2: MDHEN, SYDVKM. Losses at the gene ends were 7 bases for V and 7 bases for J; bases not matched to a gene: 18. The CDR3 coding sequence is TGTGCCAGCATCGGATTTTCCTTAGCGGGAGGGCCGAGGGAGCAGTACTTC. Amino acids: CASIGFSLAGGPREQYF.

CDR3 nucleotide sequence: TGCGCCAGCAGCTCCACCGGGACTAGTCGGGTAGGGGAGCAGTTCTTC. This encodes CASSSTGTSRVGEQFF. The chain is built from TRBV5-1 and TRBJ2-1, with 8 bases that match TRBD2. V shed 3 bases, J shed 10 bases, and the junction held 15 bases outside the gene matches. Per the germline V gene, CDR1 is SGHRS and CDR2 is YFSETQ. There are 16 residues in the CDR3.